This is a list of T cell receptor beta chains from one sample in a study of blood T cell repertoires in COVID-19. This table comes from immunoSEQ multiplex PCR, and its TCRdb copy is limited to in-frame clones, with some not included. This sample yields 410,000 or so clones, of which about nine tenths are seen a single time; over 1.3% belongs to the top ten. Input material: peripheral blood. Receptor source: a young woman with active or convalescent COVID-19. The CDR3 runs from the conserved cysteine through the conserved F or W. The D gene is left open where the match is weak. Clone size is shown for a subset of rows, as once, few, many or a class of expanded clone.

>.|TRBD1|TRBJ2-7|TRBV4-1|14
CASSQRTGGYEQYF
TGCGCCAGCAGCCAAAGGACAGGGGGCTACGAGCAGTACTTC
>.|.|TRBJ1-2|TRBV18|16
CASSRNKGGLNYGYTF
TGTGCCAGCTCACGCAATAAGGGAGGCCTTAACTATGGCTACACCTTC
>once|TRBD1|TRBJ1-1|TRBV7-9|14
CASSSGGLDTEAFF
TGTGCCAGCAGCTCAGGGGGCTTAGACACTGAAGCTTTCTTT
>.|.|TRBJ1-1|TRBV6-5|13
CASKWDTNTEAFF
TGTGCCAGCAAGTGGGACACGAACACTGAAGCTTTCTTT
>.|TRBD2|TRBJ2-2|TRBV30|16
CAWTGLAGLNTGELFF
TGTGCCTGGACTGGACTAGCGGGATTGAACACCGGGGAGCTGTTTTTT
>.|.|TRBJ1-3|TRBV13|16
CASSLAGNVAGNTIYF
TGTGCCAGCAGCTTAGCGGGAAATGTAGCTGGAAACACCATATATTTT
>.|.|TRBJ2-7|TRBV27|14
CASSYSSGGYEQYF
TGTGCCAGCAGTTATTCGTCCGGGGGCTACGAGCAGTACTTC
>.|.|TRBJ1-1|TRBV19|15
CASSIRLRMNTEAFF
TGTGCCAGTAGTATTCGACTGCGAATGAACACTGAAGCTTTCTTT
>.|.|TRBJ2-7|TRBV20-1|14
CSASRQVRMDEQYF
TGCAGTGCTAGTAGACAGGTGCGGATGGACGAGCAGTACTTC
>.|.|TRBJ1-2|TRBV6-5|14
CASSPDSLGYGYTF
TGTGCCAGCAGTCCGGACAGTTTGGGCTATGGCTACACCTTC